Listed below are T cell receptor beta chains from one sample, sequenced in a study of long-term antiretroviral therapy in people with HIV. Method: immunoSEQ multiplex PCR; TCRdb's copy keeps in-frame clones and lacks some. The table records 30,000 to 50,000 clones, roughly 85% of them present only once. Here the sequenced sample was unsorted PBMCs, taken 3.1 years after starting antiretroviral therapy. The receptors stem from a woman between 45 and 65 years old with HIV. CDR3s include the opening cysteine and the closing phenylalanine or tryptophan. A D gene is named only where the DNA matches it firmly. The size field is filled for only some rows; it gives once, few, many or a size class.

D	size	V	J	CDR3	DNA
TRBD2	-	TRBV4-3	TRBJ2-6	CASSQDLGGGTGSGANVLTF	TGCGCCAGCAGCCAAGATCTTGGCGGGGGGACCGGATCCGGGGCCAACGTCCTGACTTTC
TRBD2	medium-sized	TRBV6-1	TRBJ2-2	CASSGPLAGGPYTGELFF	TGTGCCAGCAGTGGGCCTCTAGCGGGGGGGCCCTACACCGGGGAGCTGTTTTTT
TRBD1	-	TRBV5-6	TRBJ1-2	CASSRNTGLQGWNGYTF	TGTGCCAGCAGCCGAAATACAGGCCTACAGGGGTGGAATGGCTACACCTTC
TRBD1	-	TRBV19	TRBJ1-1	CASSTQGATEAFF	TGTGCCAGTAGTACACAGGGGGCGACTGAAGCTTTCTTT
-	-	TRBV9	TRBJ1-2	CASSVEAMPYGYTF	TGTGCCAGCAGCGTAGAGGCCATGCCCTATGGCTACACCTTC
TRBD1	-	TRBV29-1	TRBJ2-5	CSVDGQGRETQYF	TGCAGCGTTGACGGACAGGGGCGGGAGACCCAGTACTTC
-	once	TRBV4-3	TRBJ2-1	CASTPDPQSSYNEQFF	TGCGCCAGCACCCCAGATCCCCAGAGCTCCTACAATGAGCAGTTCTTC
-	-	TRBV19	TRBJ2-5	CASSIGGVQETQYF	TGTGCCAGTAGTATTGGAGGAGTCCAAGAGACCCAGTACTTC
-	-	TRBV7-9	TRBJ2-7	CASSLGGTKNVGQYF	TGTGCCAGCAGCTTAGGGGGGACAAAGAATGTTGGGCAGTACTTC
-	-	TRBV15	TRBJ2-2	CATSRGQVSPGELFF	TGTGCCACCAGCAGAGGACAGGTGTCACCCGGGGAGCTGTTTTTT
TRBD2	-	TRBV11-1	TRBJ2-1	CASSFTGGSSYNEQFF	TGTGCCAGCAGTTTTACGGGGGGAAGCTCCTACAATGAGCAGTTCTTC
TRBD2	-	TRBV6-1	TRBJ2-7	CASRREEVAYEQYF	TGTGCCAGCAGGCGGGAGGAGGTCGCTTACGAGCAGTACTTC
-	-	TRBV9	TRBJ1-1	CASSNTNTEAFF	TGTGCCAGCAGCAATACTAACACTGAAGCTTTCTTT
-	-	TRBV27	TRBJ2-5	CASSSGGHSGETQYF	TGTGCCAGCAGTTCCGGGGGACATAGTGGAGAGACCCAGTACTTC
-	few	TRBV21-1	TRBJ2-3	CASSNVAGSSGDTQYF	TGTGCCAGCAGCAACGTGGCGGGCTCCTCTGGAGATACGCAGTATTTT
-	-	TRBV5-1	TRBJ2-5	CASSLYGGDRETQYF	TGCGCCAGCAGCTTGTATGGGGGAGACAGAGAGACCCAGTACTTC
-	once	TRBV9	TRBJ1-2	CASSVGKGGAPNYGYTF	TGTGCCAGCAGCGTAGGCAAGGGGGGGGCTCCTAACTATGGCTACACCTTC
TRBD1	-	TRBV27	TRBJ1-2	CASSYGGQTYGYTF	TGTGCCAGCAGTTATGGGGGACAGACCTATGGCTACACCTTC
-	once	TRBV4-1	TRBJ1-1	CASSQASRSTEAFF	TGCGCCAGCAGCCAAGCGTCGAGGAGTACTGAAGCTTTCTTT
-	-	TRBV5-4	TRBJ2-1	CASSPGIQASRSNEQFF	TGTGCCAGCAGCCCCGGTATTCAGGCTAGTCGAAGCAATGAGCAGTTCTTC
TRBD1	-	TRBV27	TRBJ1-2	CASSEGQGADGYTF	TGTGCCAGCTCCGAGGGACAGGGGGCGGATGGCTACACCTTC
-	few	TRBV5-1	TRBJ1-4	CASSLSDPTNEKLFF	TGCGCCAGCAGCTTGAGTGACCCAACTAATGAAAAACTGTTTTTT
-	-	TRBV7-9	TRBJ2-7	CASSLVGRAYEQYF	TGTGCCAGCAGCTTAGTCGGGAGAGCCTACGAGCAGTACTTC
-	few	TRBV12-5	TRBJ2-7	CASGPDHYEQYF	TGTGCTAGTGGTCCGGACCATTACGAGCAGTACTTC
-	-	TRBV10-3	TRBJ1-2	CATSPNSPNYGYTF	TGTGCCACCTCCCCAAACAGCCCTAACTATGGCTACACCTTC
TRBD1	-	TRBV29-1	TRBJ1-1	CSVPGQVVYTEAFF	TGCAGCGTACCGGGACAGGTTGTGTACACTGAAGCTTTCTTT
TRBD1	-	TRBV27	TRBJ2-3	CASSPGTGSRSDTQYF	TGTGCCAGCAGCCCCGGGACAGGTAGTCGTTCGGATACGCAGTATTTT
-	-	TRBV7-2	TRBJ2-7	CASSLPPQQQYF	TGTGCCAGCAGCTTGCCCCCCCAACAGCAGTACTTC
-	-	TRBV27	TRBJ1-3	CASKRQDSGNTIYF	TGTGCCAGCAAGAGGCAGGACTCTGGAAACACCATATATTTT
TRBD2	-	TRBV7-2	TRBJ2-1	CASSLAASGGANEQFF	TGTGCCAGCAGCTTAGCGGCCAGCGGGGGGGCAAATGAGCAGTTCTTC
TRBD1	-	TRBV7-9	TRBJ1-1	CASSFRQGKRGTGTEAFF	TGTGCCAGCAGCTTTCGACAGGGGAAAAGGGGGACTGGCACTGAAGCTTTCTTT
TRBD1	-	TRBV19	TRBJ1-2	CASNPLYRGLGGYTF	TGTGCCAGTAACCCTTTGTACAGGGGGCTCGGTGGCTACACCTTC
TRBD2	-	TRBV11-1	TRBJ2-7	CASSFWGSGGESSYEQYF	TGTGCCAGCAGTTTCTGGGGTAGCGGGGGAGAGTCCTCCTACGAGCAGTACTTC
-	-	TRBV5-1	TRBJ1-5	CASSFSGSLNQPQHF	TGCGCCAGCAGCTTCTCAGGCAGTCTCAATCAGCCCCAGCATTTT
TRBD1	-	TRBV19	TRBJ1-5	CASSPGQPGSNQPQHF	TGTGCCAGTAGTCCGGGACAGCCAGGAAGCAATCAGCCCCAGCATTTT
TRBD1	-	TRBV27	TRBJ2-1	CASSTWTGATNEQFF	TGTGCCAGCAGTACCTGGACAGGGGCCACCAATGAGCAGTTCTTC
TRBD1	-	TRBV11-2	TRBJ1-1	CASSLGQGAMNTEAFF	TGTGCCAGCAGCCTTGGACAGGGGGCGATGAACACTGAAGCTTTCTTT
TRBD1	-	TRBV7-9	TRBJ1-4	CASSLRDSDEKLFF	TGTGCCAGCAGCTTAAGGGACAGCGATGAAAAACTGTTTTTT
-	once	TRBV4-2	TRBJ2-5	CASSQDTATQYF	TGTGCCAGCAGCCAAGATACGGCGACCCAGTACTTC
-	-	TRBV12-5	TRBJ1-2	CASGLVVQGANYGYTF	TGTGCTAGTGGTTTGGTAGTTCAGGGCGCCAACTATGGCTACACCTTC
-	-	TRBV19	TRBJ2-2	CASLEDPRTGELFF	TGTGCCTCGCTGGAGGACCCGAGAACCGGGGAGCTGTTTTTT
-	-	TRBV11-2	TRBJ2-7	CASSPRLVPDDYEQYF	TGTGCCAGCAGCCCCCGACTCGTGCCGGACGACTACGAGCAGTACTTC
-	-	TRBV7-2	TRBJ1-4	CASSLSPNREEKLFF	TGTGCCAGCAGCCTATCCCCAAACAGGGAGGAAAAACTGTTTTTT
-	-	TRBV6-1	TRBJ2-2	CASTIRDPNTGELFF	TGTGCCAGCACCATCCGGGACCCGAACACCGGGGAGCTGTTTTTT
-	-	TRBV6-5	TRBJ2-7	CASSYNGGSYEQYF	TGTGCCAGCAGTTACAATGGGGGTTCCTACGAGCAGTACTTC
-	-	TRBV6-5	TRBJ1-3	CASSPSGTGNTIYF	TGTGCCAGCAGTCCTTCAGGGACTGGAAACACCATATATTTT
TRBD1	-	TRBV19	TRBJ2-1	CASSAGQGYYNEQFF	TGTGCCAGTAGCGCCGGACAGGGGTACTACAATGAGCAGTTCTTC
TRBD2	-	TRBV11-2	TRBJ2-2	CASSRTSGVNGELFF	TGTGCCAGCAGTCGGACTAGCGGGGTGAACGGGGAGCTGTTTTTT
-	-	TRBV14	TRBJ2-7	CASSQDQGVKGEQYF	TGTGCCAGCAGCCAAGATCAAGGGGTGAAGGGCGAGCAGTACTTC
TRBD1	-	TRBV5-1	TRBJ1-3	CASSGQGSSGNTIYF	TGCGCCAGCAGCGGACAGGGAAGCTCTGGAAACACCATATATTTT
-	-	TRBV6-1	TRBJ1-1	CASSEWTDRNTEAFF	TGTGCCAGCAGTGAATGGACGGACAGGAACACTGAAGCTTTCTTT
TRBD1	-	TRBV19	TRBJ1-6	CASSMGQSNPYNSPLHF	TGTGCCAGTAGTATGGGACAGTCGAACCCCTATAATTCACCCCTCCACTTT
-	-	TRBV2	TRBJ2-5	CASSEVLGTQYF	TGTGCCAGCAGTGAAGTTCTGGGGACCCAGTACTTC